The 21 T cell receptor beta chains given below trace back to one sample, sequenced in a study of Ad26.COV2.S vaccination and SARS-CoV-2 variants. Treatment noted: around 19 received Ad26.COV2.S at low or high dose, single or two shots; about 5 received placebo; per-sample allocation not given. Material that was analyzed had been drawn on day 63 after the first vaccine or placebo injection. Produced via immunoSEQ multiplex PCR; TCRdb's table is partial and in-frame only. This sample has under 400,000 clones, with around 87% found just once. The sample here was peripheral blood, taken in a trial of Ad26.COV2.S vaccine versus placebo. The receptors derive from a person aged 18-60 years who received the Ad26.COV2.S COVID-19 vaccine or a placebo.

V is TRBV6-5 and J is TRBJ1-4, with a possible D match to TRBD1 (6 bases). The CDR3 consists of 15 residues. CDR1 and CDR2 (germline): MNHEY, SVGAGI. The V gene lost 4 bases and the J gene lost 8 bases, with 17 bases spanning the gap. CDR3 nucleotide sequence: TGTGCCAGCAGTTCATCAGGGGCGGCGGGGGAAAAACTGTTTTTT. Translation: CASSSSGAAGEKLFF.

This chain uses TRBV29-1 with TRBJ2-7; tentative D call: TRBD1 (6 bases). The CDR3 runs 11 residues. In germline, CDR1 is SQVTM, CDR2 ANQGSEA. Trimming took 5 bases from V and 6 from J, leaving 11 bases between them. The CDR3, as DNA: TGCAGCGTTCAAGGGGGATCCGAGCAGTACTTC. The encoded protein is CSVQGGSEQYF.

In its sample, this clone was seen once. The V call is TRBV7-2, the J call TRBJ2-2, with unresolved D. Germline CDR1 is SGHTA and CDR2 is FQGNSA. Trimming took 1 base from V and 0 from J, leaving 9 bases between them. This CDR3 region has 16 residues. The CDR3 coding sequence is TGTGCCAGCAGCTTAGGGGGTGTGACGAACACCGGGGAGCTGTTTTTT. It translates to CASSLGGVTNTGELFF.

V and J are TRBV7-6 and TRBJ1-1, with D possibly matching TRBD1 (5 bases). CDR3 length: 15 amino acids. CDR1 is SGHVS and CDR2 is FNYEAQ in the germline V gene. The ends were cut back, 3 bases at V and 0 bases at J, with 11 bases in the middle. The CDR3 here is CASSLGPDLNTEAFF. The DNA for the CDR3 is TGTGCCAGCAGCTTGGGGCCAGATTTGAACACTGAAGCTTTCTTT.

This clone was counted a few times. The chain combines TRBV19 with TRBJ1-1; D remains unclear. The CDR3 is 14 amino acids. The germline V and J ends were trimmed by 0 bases and 5 bases, with 10 bases remaining between them. The V gene's germline CDR1 is LNHDA and CDR2 SQIVND (reference sequence). As DNA, the CDR3 is TGTGCCAGTAGTATAGAGCCGGGTGGGACTGAAGCTTTCTTT. Residues: CASSIEPGGTEAFF.

V is TRBV6-6 and J is TRBJ1-6; D is unclear. The length of the CDR3 is 15 residues. The germline gives CDR1 MNHNY, CDR2 SVGAGI (reference sequence). The V and J ends lost 2 bases and 11 bases respectively, with 16 bases between them. CDR3 bases: TGTGCCAGCAGTTACGGAGAATTCCTTCCGACACCCCTCCACTTT. Translated: CASSYGEFLPTPLHF.

The J gene is TRBJ1-2, the V gene TRBV7-9; unclear D gene. The ends were cut back, 5 bases at V and 7 bases at J, with 14 bases in the middle. CDR3 size: 13 residues. From germline, CDR1 is SEHNR and CDR2 FQNEAQ (reference sequence). The CDR3: CASSDVRISGYTF. The CDR3 DNA follows: TGTGCCAGCAGCGACGTGAGGATTTCTGGCTACACCTTC.

The chain is built from TRBV2 and TRBJ2-5; 10 positions match TRBD1. CDR1 is SNHLY, CDR2 FYNNEI, per germline. Trimming took 9 bases from V and 0 from J; bases not matched to a gene: 4. This CDR3 comprises 14 residues. The CDR3: CASRTGGDQETQYF. Written as DNA, the CDR3 is TGTGCCAGTAGGACAGGGGGGGACCAAGAGACCCAGTACTTC.

CDR3 region: CASSPTAGSTDTQYF. Here the CDR3 DNA reads TGTGCCAGCTCACCAACGGCGGGGAGCACAGATACGCAGTATTTT. V gene TRBV18 combines with J gene TRBJ2-3, with D perhaps TRBD2 (6 bases). Germline V lookup: CDR1 KGHSH, CDR2 LQKENI. Deletions cut 2 bases from V and 0 bases from J, with 9 bases between. This CDR3 is built from 15 residues.

The rearrangement links TRBV25-1 to TRBJ1-6; D not certain. The CDR3 has 18 residues. Trimming shortened V by 7 bases and J by 0 bases, and 19 bases separated the two germline ends. CDR1 is MGHDK and CDR2 is SYGVNS in the germline V gene. Written as DNA, the CDR3 is TGTGCCAGCACCTTGAAGGGAGGAGCCAGCTCCTATAATTCACCCCTCCACTTT. Its translation is CASTLKGGASSYNSPLHF.

The chain links TRBV19 to TRBJ1-6; D perhaps matches TRBD1 (5 bases). The CDR3 spans 13 residues. V dropped 9 bases and J dropped 6 bases, with 12 bases sitting between them. The germline CDR1 and CDR2 sequences are LNHDA and SQIVND (reference sequence). The CDR3 protein is CASLRDLNSPLHF. CDR3 nucleotides: TGTGCCAGCCTCCGGGACCTTAATTCACCCCTCCACTTT.

The gene calls are TRBV7-2 and TRBJ1-2, with TRBD1 matching 10 bases. With V trimmed by 5 bases and J by 1 base, 7 bases remained unmatched. The length of the CDR3 is 16 residues. Germline values: CDR1 SGHTA, CDR2 FQGNSA. CDR3 in DNA: TGTGCCAGCAGCCGTGTCGGGACAGGGGTTAACTATGGCTACACCTTC. This translates into CASSRVGTGVNYGYTF.

The rearrangement joins TRBV29-1 to TRBJ1-1; D remains ambiguous. CDR3 length equals 10 residues. V gave up 2 bases and J gave up 6 bases, with 4 bases separating them. Per the germline V gene, CDR1 is SQVTM and CDR2 is ANQGSEA. CDR3: CSVEFPEAFF. CDR3 DNA: TGCAGCGTTGAATTCCCTGAAGCTTTCTTT.

V and J are TRBV6-2 or TRBV6-3 and TRBJ2-7; 14 bases align to TRBD2. The ends lost 4 bases at V and 0 bases at J; junction bases unmatched: 8. Germline lookup yields CDR1 MNHEY and CDR2 SVGEGT. The length of the CDR3 is 18 residues. CDR3 sequence (DNA): TGTGCCAGCAGTTCCGGGACTAGCGGGGGCCGGAGCTCCTACGAGCAGTACTTC. This codes for CASSSGTSGGRSSYEQYF.

The chain recombines TRBV6-6 with TRBJ2-6, with a weak D call TRBD2 (5 bases). This CDR3 contains 15 residues. The germline V gene encodes CDR1 MNHNY and CDR2 SVGAGI (reference sequence). V lost 8 bases, J lost 0 bases, and 11 bases lay in between. CDR3 DNA: TGTGCCAGCTTAGCGAGCCTCTCTGGGGCCAACGTCCTGACTTTC. Protein sequence: CASLASLSGANVLTF.

The rearrangement uses TRBV2 and TRBJ2-3; D may be TRBD1 (6 bases). V was cut by 8 bases and J by 2 bases, with 11 bases left in between. CDR3 length equals 13 residues. CDR1 and CDR2 from the germline V gene are SNHLY and FYNNEI. The CDR3 loop reads CASYWDTTDTQYF. For the CDR3, the DNA is TGTGCCAGCTACTGGGACACCACAGATACGCAGTATTTT.

CDR3 DNA: TGCGCCAGCAGGCTACAGGAAATACCCATCTACGAGCAGTACTTC. Protein: CASRLQEIPIYEQYF. V and J are TRBV4-1 and TRBJ2-7, with a tentative D call TRBD1 (5 bases). This CDR3 is 15 amino acids long. CDR1 is MGHRA, CDR2 YSYEKL, per germline. The V and J ends lost 6 bases and 3 bases respectively, with 18 bases between them.

For the CDR3, the DNA is TGTGCCAGCAGACGATCTGGAAACACCATATATTTT. Translating it yields CASRRSGNTIYF. The rearrangement links TRBV6-5 to TRBJ1-3; no firm D call. Trimming shortened V by 6 bases and J by 1 base, and 4 bases separated the two germline ends. Per germline, CDR1 MNHEY and CDR2 SVGAGI. The CDR3 is 12 amino acids.

The J gene is TRBJ2-1, the V gene TRBV4-2; 13 nucleotides align to TRBD2. The CDR3 consists of 19 residues. V shed 0 bases and J 6 bases; nucleotides not matched to a gene: 11. Looked up from germline, CDR1 is LGHNA and CDR2 is YNFKEQ. CDR3: CASSQDTHGLAGEINEQFF. DNA for the CDR3: TGTGCCAGCAGCCAAGATACACACGGACTAGCGGGGGAGATCAATGAGCAGTTCTTC.

Worth noting for this clone: At one end, the junction sequence differs from germline, possibly due to a read error. The chain joins TRBV27 to TRBJ1-5; 7 nucleotides line up with TRBD1. Germline CDR1 MNHEY, CDR2 SMNVEV (reference sequence). This CDR3 is built from 14 residues. CDR3 sequence reads: CASSSRGADQAQHF. The CDR3 region has the DNA TGTGCCAGCAGTAGCAGGGGGGCCGATCAGGCCCAGCATTTT.

V and J are TRBV7-8 and TRBJ1-4; unclear D gene. The V end lost 5 bases, the J end lost 4 bases, and 23 bases lay between the germline ends. Germline assignment: CDR1 SGHVS and CDR2 FQNEAQ. This CDR3 comprises 18 residues. The DNA for the CDR3 is TGTGCCAGCAGCCCAAAGGCAGATACCCGCCTTAGTAATGAAAAACTGTTTTTT. It is translated as CASSPKADTRLSNEKLFF.